This entry is about one TCR beta chain. The table lists this clonotype with a few counts. What this receptor recognizes is not known. One base away there is no much larger clone; base qualities are not given. The source of the sample is a study of T cells after yellow fever vaccination (dated by TCRdb to between 2018 and 2020). Looking at the study overall: The SMART-Seq v4 Ultra Low Input RNA kit was used to prepare libraries from fractions with low cell numbers. To follow T-cell clones before and after primary and booster YFV17D yellow fever vaccination, bulk TCR alpha and beta repertoires were sequenced over time. Two healthy male donors made up the cohort, one aged 18 to 30 years and the other aged 30 to 40 years. Blood was drawn at multiple timepoints before and after primary and secondary immunization, with bulk PBMC replicates and cell subsets isolated. Broader findings and caveats from the paper: The study included only a couple of donors, which limits how far the findings can be generalized. After the booster, most clones that had expanded after primary vaccination were detected again (nearly 97% of CD4 and over 75% of CD8), suggesting broad maintenance of memory. A small fraction of clonotypes showed up in both the CD4 and CD8 compartments, probably as a result of convergent recombination. Computational filtering was needed because FACS-sorted repertoires could contain abundant contaminating clonotypes from the bulk population. The secondary T-cell response was found to be weaker but faster than the primary response, with a peak reached on day 5 rather than on day 15.

The sequencer was an Illumina NovaSeq 6000. TCR cDNA was synthesized by 5'RACE template switching, which introduced a universal primer site and unique molecular identifiers. Priming of cDNA synthesis was performed from both the TCR alpha and TCR beta constant segments. Two PCR steps were used to amplify libraries, with sample barcodes and sequencing adapters being added in the second step. Sequencing of the libraries was done on either Illumina HiSeq 2500 (2x100 bp) or NovaSeq (2x150 bp). The authors' pipeline ran thus. Demultiplexing of reads and collapsing into UMI consensus sequences were performed with MIGEC, and V(D)J alignment was carried out with MiXCR. Clonotypes responding to the vaccine were identified with edgeR on replicate PBMC samples, with the criteria of FDR below 0.01 and a log2 fold change above 5 up to day 15. Each bulk clonotype received a CD4 or CD8 identity based on whether the sequenced CD4 or CD8 repertoire contained that clonotype at higher abundance. Starting from the raw public reads, TCRdb applied fastp trimming at Q25, assembled clones with MiXCR and retained in-frame beta chains. Records with the same CDR3 protein are collapsed into one entry carrying the most frequent genes and DNA. TCRdb's processing, not the study's, gives the V and J calls here. The sample yields some 300,000 distinct CDR3 sequences; 7.5% to 9.5% were counted once. Together, the top ten hold 3% to 4% of the sample.

The sample's treatment or condition label is to be understood as: live attenuated yellow fever vaccine strain. A standard Ficoll-Paque protocol was used to isolate PBMCs from peripheral blood. Dynabeads CD4 and CD8 positive selection kits were used to isolate the CD4 and CD8 T-cell fractions. TriZol was used to extract RNA from bulk PBMCs, CD4 and CD8 fractions, and dextramer-positive and dextramer-negative fractions. The germline V gene yields SGHTA for CDR1 and FQGTGA for CDR2. Ends trimmed: V by 1 base, J by 10 bases; bases unmatched to a gene: 8. Measured from the cysteine to the phenylalanine, the CDR3 is 14 residues long. CDR3 DNA only is kept here, 42 bases in frame from base 1.

The source was CD4+ T cells sorted from PBMCs, collected 5 days after the yellow fever booster vaccination. The V and J genes are TRBV7-3 and TRBJ1-2, with 8 middle bases fitting TRBD1. The TCR originated in a man aged 18 to 35 who received the YFV17D yellow fever vaccine. The CDR3 region has the sequence CASSLNPGGDHYTF. The DNA sequence is given as TGTGCCAGCAGCTTAAATCCAGGGGGCGATCACTACACCTTC.